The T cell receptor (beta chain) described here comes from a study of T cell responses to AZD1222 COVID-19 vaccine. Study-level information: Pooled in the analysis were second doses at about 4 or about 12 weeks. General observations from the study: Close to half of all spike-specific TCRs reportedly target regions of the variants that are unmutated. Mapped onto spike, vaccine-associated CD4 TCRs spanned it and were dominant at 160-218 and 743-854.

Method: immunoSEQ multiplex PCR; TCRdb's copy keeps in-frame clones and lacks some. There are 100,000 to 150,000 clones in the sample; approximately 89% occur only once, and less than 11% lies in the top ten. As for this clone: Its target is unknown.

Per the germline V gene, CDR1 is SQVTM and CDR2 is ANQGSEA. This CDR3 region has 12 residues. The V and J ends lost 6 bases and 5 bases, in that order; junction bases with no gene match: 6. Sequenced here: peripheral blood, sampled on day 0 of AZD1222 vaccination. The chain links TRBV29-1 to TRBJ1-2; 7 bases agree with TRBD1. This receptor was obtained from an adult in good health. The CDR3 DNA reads TGCAGCGTGCGGACAGGATCATATGGCTACACCTTC. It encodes CSVRTGSYGYTF.